This T cell receptor (beta chain) comes out of a study of T cell responses to AZD1222 COVID-19 vaccine. Assay used: immunoSEQ multiplex PCR; TCRdb lists only in-frame clones, some missing. The table includes over 85,000 clones, 87% detected once. The CDR3 has 14 residues. V shed 4 bases and J 5 bases; nucleotides not matched to a gene: 6. Per the germline V gene, CDR1 is SGHRS and CDR2 is YFSETQ. The chain combines TRBV5-1 with TRBJ2-5; 9 nucleotides line up with TRBD1. The TCR originated in an adult in good health. This sample comprised peripheral blood, obtained on day 0 of AZD1222 vaccination. The CDR3 DNA is TGCGCCAGCAGCGTTGCACAGGGGGCTGAGACCCAGTACTTC. Amino acid sequence: CASSVAQGAETQYF.